One and the same sample provided the 18 T cell receptor beta chains below, sequenced in a study of monozygotic twins with inflammatory bowel disease. TCRdb re-analyzed the 5' RACE reads; it lists each CDR3 protein once, without DNA. Recorded for this sample: about 350,000 distinct CDR3 sequences. Material: blood. The receptors originated from a human donor with ulcerative colitis or Crohn's disease, or a healthy co-twin of an affected twin (not recorded which).

V and J are TRBV3-1 and TRBJ2-1; TCRdb selects TRBD1, and the lack of DNA leaves this call unchecked. CDR1 is LGHDT, CDR2 YNNKEL, per germline (reference sequence). The CDR3 is 17 amino acids. The CDR3 sequence: CASSQGRGTSPYNEQFF.

This rearrangement joins TRBV27 to TRBJ2-7; as DNA is missing, the TRBD2 call by TCRdb cannot be tested. In germline, CDR1 is MNHEY, CDR2 SMNVEV (reference sequence). This CDR3 has 16 residues. CDR3 amino acids: CASSLLTGGSPYEQYF.

The chain combines TRBV2 with TRBJ2-7; TCRdb returns TRBD2, unconfirmable since there is no DNA. The germline V gene encodes CDR1 SNHLY and CDR2 FYNNEI. This CDR3 contains 14 residues. CDR3 sequence reads: CASTLGRSVREQYF.

The V call is TRBV12-2, the J call TRBJ1-1; TCRdb's D gene call, TRBD1, goes unchecked for lack of DNA. TRBV12-2 is a listed pseudogene. The CDR3 has 16 amino acids. The CDR3 loop reads CASRSEQHRVNTEAFF.

V usage is TRBV5-6 and J usage is TRBJ2-7; absent DNA, TCRdb's TRBD2 call cannot be checked. This CDR3 region has 17 residues. Looked up from germline, CDR1 is SGHDT and CDR2 is YYEEEE. This chain's CDR3 is CASSLYSAGPYSYEQYF.

The chain links TRBV5-4 to TRBJ2-2; the D call of TRBD1 rests on TCRdb alone, since no DNA is present to check it. The germline V gene has CDR1 SGHNT and CDR2 YYREEE (reference sequence). CDR3 length: 17 residues. This CDR3 reads CASSFPDRGPNTGELFF.

This chain joins TRBV7-8 and TRBJ2-1; the D call from TCRdb, TRBD1, cannot be confirmed without DNA. Germline lookup yields CDR1 SGHVS and CDR2 FQNEAQ. This CDR3 comprises 19 residues. The CDR3 sequence: CASSLGTGPISNPPDEQFF.

The rearrangement joins TRBV20-1 to TRBJ2-3; the D call from TCRdb, TRBD2, cannot be confirmed without DNA. Germline V gene lookup returns CDR1 DFQATT and CDR2 SNEGSKA (reference sequence). CDR3 length: 15 amino acids. CDR3 amino acids: CSAGTLALYTDTQYF.

The rearrangement uses TRBV7-2 and TRBJ1-5; TCRdb outputs TRBD1, but without DNA this stays unchecked. In germline, CDR1 is SGHTA, CDR2 FQGNSA. The CDR3 loop spans 14 amino acids. The CDR3 reads CASSPAGVGQPQHF.

The chain has TRBV20-1 and TRBJ1-5; the TCRdb D gene call, TRBD1, has no DNA to confirm it. Germline values: CDR1 DFQATT, CDR2 SNEGSKA (reference sequence). CDR3 length: 13 residues. CDR3 region: CSAGAVGAQPQHF.

CDR3 sequence reads: CSARDHRAGLSNEQFF. The chain links TRBV20-1 to TRBJ2-1; TCRdb picks TRBD2, but there is no DNA to check that call. The CDR3 runs to 16 residues. The V gene's germline CDR1 is DFQATT and CDR2 SNEGSKA (reference sequence).

The CDR3 loop reads CSARDSGSQQYF. The chain recombines TRBV20-1 with TRBJ2-7; TCRdb calls TRBD2, which cannot be checked without DNA. CDR1 DFQATT and CDR2 SNEGSKA come from the germline V gene (reference sequence). This CDR3 spans 12 amino acids.

The chain joins TRBV28 to TRBJ1-1; lacking DNA, the TRBD1 call made by TCRdb goes unchecked. The V gene's germline CDR1 is MDHEN and CDR2 SYDVKM. This CDR3 has 13 amino acids. The CDR3 loop is CASSLGGPAEAFF.

The chain joins TRBV5-5 to TRBJ1-2. This CDR3 has 15 residues. Germline lookup yields CDR1 SGHKS and CDR2 YYEKEE (reference sequence). CDR3 loop: CASRQISSPNYGYTF.

This chain links TRBV3-1 with TRBJ2-5; TCRdb picks TRBD2, but there is no DNA to check that call. Germline lookup yields CDR1 LGHDT and CDR2 YNNKEL (reference sequence). CDR3 length: 14 amino acids. The CDR3 loop is CASSLTLDQETQYF.

The rearrangement uses TRBV28 and TRBJ2-3. CDR3 length: 14 residues. Per germline, CDR1 MDHEN and CDR2 SYDVKM. The CDR3 reads CASSGSSSTDTQYF.

The chain recombines TRBV7-9 with TRBJ2-1; TCRdb's D call of TRBD1 is untestable without DNA. The CDR3 has 15 amino acids. CDR1 and CDR2 from the germline V gene are SEHNR and FQNEAQ (reference sequence). The chain's CDR3 is CASSWPQASNNEQFF.

CDR3 in amino acids: CASSLDSGGALDNEQFF. V and J are TRBV4-1 and TRBJ2-1; lacking DNA, the TRBD2 call made by TCRdb goes unchecked. This CDR3 contains 17 residues. Germline V lookup: CDR1 MGHRA, CDR2 YSYEKL.